This is a list of T cell receptor beta chains from one sample in a study of cytomegalovirus exposure and HLA in healthy donors. Profiling relied on immunoSEQ multiplex PCR, and the TCRdb table lists in-frame clones only, not all of them. The sample records under 150,000 clones, 72% being singletons. Sequencing used PBMCs. The receptors shown here come from a man in his forties or fifties in good health and CMV-seropositive. Both conserved end residues are part of each CDR3. Not all rows give a size; the values are once, few, many and, for expanded clones, a class.

CDR3 protein: CASSQESGGLSYEQYF; V gene: TRBV4-2; clone size: NA; J gene: TRBJ2-7
CDR3 protein: CASSLRVGTEAFF; V gene: TRBV5-6; clone size: few; J gene: TRBJ1-1
CDR3 protein: CATSRESGSRDTF; V gene: TRBV15; clone size: few; J gene: TRBJ1-2
CDR3 protein: CASSLTGRNTEAFF; V gene: TRBV7-3; clone size: NA; J gene: TRBJ1-1
CDR3 protein: CASSPGTDPNQPQHF; V gene: TRBV5-1; clone size: NA; J gene: TRBJ1-5
CDR3 protein: CASSLADLGETQYF; V gene: TRBV7-9; clone size: NA; J gene: TRBJ2-5
CDR3 protein: CATSRDRGEQYF; V gene: TRBV15; clone size: few; J gene: TRBJ2-7
CDR3 protein: CASRRGQGLLYEQYF; V gene: TRBV6-5; clone size: NA; J gene: TRBJ2-7
CDR3 protein: CASSLLTGEDYEQYF; V gene: TRBV27; clone size: NA; J gene: TRBJ2-7
CDR3 protein: CASSDSRRTVEAFF; V gene: TRBV2; clone size: few; J gene: TRBJ1-1
CDR3 protein: CASNTDYNQPQHF; V gene: TRBV2; clone size: NA; J gene: TRBJ1-5
CDR3 protein: CASSGQPKLGKETQYF; V gene: TRBV5-4; clone size: NA; J gene: TRBJ2-5
CDR3 protein: CASSPRRGPDEKLFF; V gene: TRBV18; clone size: few; J gene: TRBJ1-4
CDR3 protein: CASRSLAGGPYEQYF; V gene: TRBV11-2; clone size: few; J gene: TRBJ2-7
CDR3 protein: CASSITMRDTEAFF; V gene: TRBV19; clone size: NA; J gene: TRBJ1-1
CDR3 protein: CASSSGTGGIDYGYTF; V gene: TRBV5-1; clone size: NA; J gene: TRBJ1-2
CDR3 protein: CASSLAGQRLNTEAFF; V gene: TRBV7-2; clone size: NA; J gene: TRBJ1-1
CDR3 protein: CASSINAGGPVPYNEQFF; V gene: TRBV19; clone size: NA; J gene: TRBJ2-1
CDR3 protein: CASSRGQGRANTEAFF; V gene: TRBV5-1; clone size: NA; J gene: TRBJ1-1
CDR3 protein: CASSRSGVTSYEQYF; V gene: TRBV14; clone size: once; J gene: TRBJ2-7